This TCR beta chain was sequenced in a study of vaccination and CD4 T cells after COVID-19. The Oncomine TCR Beta short-read assay was what sequenced the DNA obtained from cultured CD4+ T cells. From the PCR reads, TCRdb called clonotypes with MiXCR, one entry per CDR3 protein. The sample has a few thousand distinct CDR3 sequences, approximately 59% seen once; the top ten hold around 33%. Trimming cost V 1 base and J 4 bases, with 4 bases left between them. CDR1 and CDR2 (germline): SGHAT, FQNNGV. The length of the CDR3 is 12 residues. A note on this clonotype: As yet, its antigen is unknown.

The treatment was: roughly 10-day PBMC culture with coronavirus spike peptide pools or control peptides (ViraFEST assay). Those CD4+ T cells from the unexposed donor predate the COVID-19 pandemic (2011-2018). The source of this sequence is a human donor in good health. Sequencing input: CD4+ T cells from blood, cultured in vitro. The V and J genes are TRBV11-2 and TRBJ1-2, with D hard to call. The CDR3 protein is CASSLGAYGYTF. DNA of the CDR3: TGTGCCAGCAGCTTAGGCGCCTATGGCTACACCTTC.